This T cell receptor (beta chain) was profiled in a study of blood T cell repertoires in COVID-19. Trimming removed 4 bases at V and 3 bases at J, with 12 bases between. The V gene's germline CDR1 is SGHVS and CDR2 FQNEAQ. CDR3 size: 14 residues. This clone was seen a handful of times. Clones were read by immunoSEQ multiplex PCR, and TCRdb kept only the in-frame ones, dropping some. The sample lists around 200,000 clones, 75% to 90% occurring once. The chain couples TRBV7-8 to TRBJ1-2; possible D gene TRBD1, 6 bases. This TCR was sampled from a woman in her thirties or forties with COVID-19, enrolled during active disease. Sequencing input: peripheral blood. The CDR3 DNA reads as TGTGCCAGCAGCTCCTTGAACAGGGACTATGGCTACACCTTC. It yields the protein CASSSLNRDYGYTF.